This T cell receptor (beta chain) stems from a study of blood T cell repertoires in COVID-19. Study-wide context: The United States, Italy and Spain supplied acute and convalescent COVID-19 samples. The cDNA or gDNA used as material had been derived from T cells, B-cell-depleted T cells, or PBMCs.

The authors' processing: Amplifying reference gene primers gave estimates of nucleated cell counts. This table comes from immunoSEQ multiplex PCR, and its TCRdb copy is limited to in-frame clones, with some not included. V and J calls and clone size are given by that table; D and trimming were obtained from the DNA. The profile shows roughly 19,000 clones, approximately 91% of them singletons. Unmatched junction bases numbered 5, after V lost 2 bases and J lost 4 bases. The V gene's germline CDR1 is GTSNPN and CDR2 SVGIG (reference sequence). CDR3 size: 15 residues. This clonotype originated in a human donor in a cohort sampled during active COVID-19. The chain combines TRBV30 with TRBJ1-4; 9 bases line up with TRBD1. Sequencing used peripheral blood. This CDR3 reads CAWSPGTGINEKLFF. The CDR3 nucleotides read TGTGCCTGGAGTCCCGGGACAGGGATTAATGAAAAACTGTTTTTT.